The 13 T cell receptor beta chains listed next were all sequenced from one sample in a study of shared clonotypes between healthy human individuals. The assay was immunoSEQ multiplex PCR, and TCRdb's table has in-frame clones only and misses some. The profile shows about 2,200,000 clones, approximately 94% of them singletons. Naive-designated CD8 cells lacked CD45RO, were positively enriched for CCR7, and omitted terminally differentiated effector memory CD45RA+ cells. Source material: naive CD8+ T cells from PBMCs. The source is a man aged 18-30 years in good health. Some clones in this sample may be carry-over from other donors' samples.

The chain recombines TRBV28 with TRBJ1-1; the match to TRBD1 covers 7 bases. The trim removed 5 bases at V and 2 bases at J, leaving 11 bases unmatched. This CDR3 contains 16 residues. Per germline, CDR1 MDHEN and CDR2 SYDVKM. The CDR3 DNA reads as TGTGCCAGCAGTAAACTAAAAAACAGGGGAAACACTGAAGCTTTCTTT. Translating gives CASSKLKNRGNTEAFF. Complete variable domain (other parts from reference TRBV28 and TRBJ1-1): DVKVTQSSRYLVKRTGEKVFLECVQDMDHENMFWYRQDPGLGLRLIYFSYDVKMKEKGDIPEGYSVSREKKERFSLILESASTNQTSMYLCASSKLKNRGNTEAFFGQGTRLTVV.

The V gene is TRBV13, the J gene TRBJ2-5, with a possible D match to TRBD1 (5 bases). V was pared by 5 bases and J by 7 bases, with 14 bases between. The CDR3 is 13 residues long. Per germline, CDR1 PRHDT and CDR2 FYEKMQ (reference sequence). CDR3 bases: TGTGCCAGCAGCACCGGACGAAGGGGGACCCAGTACTTC. This sequence encodes CASSTGRRGTQYF.

The chain combines TRBV19 with TRBJ1-1, with TRBD1 as a possible D gene (5 bases). There are 15 residues in the CDR3. The V end lost 4 bases, the J end lost 0 bases, and 12 bases lay between the germline ends. Germline CDR1 and CDR2: LNHDA and SQIVND (reference sequence). DNA of the CDR3: TGTGCCAGTAGTACGACAGCGCTGCTGAACACTGAAGCTTTCTTT. It is translated as CASSTTALLNTEAFF.

The chain combines TRBV10-2 with TRBJ1-1; no firm D call. Looked up from germline, CDR1 is WSHSY and CDR2 is SAAADI. This CDR3 is 16 amino acids long. V gave up 3 bases and J gave up 0 bases, with 14 bases separating them. DNA of the CDR3: TGCGCCAGCAGTGACCCTCTTACAGTCCTGAACACTGAAGCTTTCTTT. Its protein is CASSDPLTVLNTEAFF.

A word on this clone: At the DNA level, this CDR3 is encoded by other sequences in the same sample as well. The chain combines TRBV18 with TRBJ1-3; 10 bases align to TRBD1. Germline V gives CDR1 KGHSH, CDR2 LQKENI. This CDR3 region has 15 residues. J gave up 2 bases and V 3 bases, and 1 base lay outside the gene matches. The CDR3 sequence is CASSPDRGPGNTIYF. The CDR3 DNA sequence: TGTGCCAGCTCACCCGACAGGGGGCCTGGAAACACCATATATTTT.

The genes are TRBV28 and TRBJ2-4, with TRBD2 matching 7 bases. Per the germline V gene, CDR1 is MDHEN and CDR2 is SYDVKM. The ends lost 2 bases at V and 9 bases at J; junction bases unmatched: 7. The CDR3 is 14 residues long. The CDR3: CASSLAGVLAIQYF. CDR3 bases: TGTGCCAGCAGTTTAGCGGGAGTCTTGGCCATTCAGTACTTC.

This sequence joins TRBV4-2 and TRBJ2-5; TRBD2 is a possible D gene (6 bases). This CDR3 has 15 residues. V gave up 3 bases and J gave up 5 bases, with 16 bases separating them. From germline, CDR1 is LGHNA and CDR2 YNFKEQ. The CDR3 coding sequence is TGTGCCAGCAGCCACTTACTAGCTAGGGGTGAGACCCAGTACTTC. Its translation: CASSHLLARGETQYF.

The chain combines TRBV4-1 with TRBJ2-1; 11 positions match TRBD2. V trimming: 6 bases; J trimming: 0 bases; junction bases outside the gene matches: 1. The CDR3 loop spans 15 amino acids. CDR1 is MGHRA and CDR2 is YSYEKL in the germline V gene. The DNA of the CDR3 is TGCGCCAGCAGGGGGACTAGCGGCTCCTACAATGAGCAGTTCTTC. Protein: CASRGTSGSYNEQFF.

This chain uses TRBV2 with TRBJ1-2; no definite D call. The length of the CDR3 is 16 residues. V lost 2 bases and J lost 5, with 18 bases in between. Germline V lookup: CDR1 SNHLY, CDR2 FYNNEI. Here the CDR3 DNA reads TGTGCCAGCAGTGAACGCGATCCACGGACGGGATATGGCTACACCTTC. This translates into CASSERDPRTGYGYTF.

V gene TRBV27 combines with J gene TRBJ2-1; TRBD2 matches at 13 bases. Germline V gene sequence: CDR1 MNHEY, CDR2 SMNVEV (reference sequence). The length of the CDR3 is 16 residues. V shed 2 bases and J 14 bases; nucleotides not matched to a gene: 12. CDR3 region: CASSLGPGLAGSWEFF. The CDR3 bases are TGTGCCAGCAGTTTAGGGCCGGGACTAGCGGGAAGCTGGGAGTTCTTC.

V and J are TRBV27 and TRBJ2-1, with 8 nucleotides matching TRBD2. The germline V gene has CDR1 MNHEY and CDR2 SMNVEV (reference sequence). Losses at the gene ends were 7 bases for V and 7 bases for J; bases not matched to a gene: 9. The CDR3 totals 14 residues. The CDR3 nucleotides are TGTGCCAGCACCCCGGCGGGGGGAGGGAATGAGCAGTTCTTC. It specifies CASTPAGGGNEQFF.

The J gene is TRBJ2-1, the V gene TRBV7-9; D might be TRBD1 (6 bases). The CDR3 spans 19 residues. Trimming took off 6 bases at V and 2 bases at J, with 26 bases between the two ends. The V gene's germline CDR1 is SEHNR and CDR2 FQNEAQ (reference sequence). CDR3 sequence (DNA): TGTGCCAGCAGAGATGCAAACTTACAGGGCCCAGTGACCTACAATGAGCAGTTCTTC. Protein: CASRDANLQGPVTYNEQFF.

About this clone itself: Other nucleotide sequences in the sample specify the same CDR3. The chain combines TRBV19 with TRBJ2-7; D remains ambiguous. This CDR3 comprises 13 residues. Germline CDR1 and CDR2: LNHDA and SQIVND (reference sequence). Trimming shortened V by 5 bases and J by 3 bases, and 11 bases separated the two germline ends. The CDR3 reads CASSSAGSYEQYF. As DNA, the CDR3 is TGTGCCAGTAGTTCAGCAGGTAGCTACGAGCAGTACTTC. The variable domain in full, completed from reference TRBV19 and TRBJ2-7, reads DGGITQSPKYLFRKEGQNVTLSCEQNLNHDAMYWYRQDPGQGLRLIYYSQIVNDFQKGDIAEGYSVSREKKESFPLTVTSAQKNPTAFYLCASSSAGSYEQYFGPGTRLTVT.